This T cell receptor (beta chain) was sequenced in a study of cytomegalovirus exposure and HLA in healthy donors. Across the whole study: From donors who were HLA-typed, an early data release held 81 million or so unique TCRs. The study's findings and limits: In a later analysis, approximately 18,000 TCR beta sequences were associated with HLA alleles at 0.05 false discovery rate. A missense variant in DCLRE1C was later tied to TCR beta V- and J-gene trimming. According to a later analysis, most TCR beta chains associated with CMV appeared HLA-restricted.

Of note for this clone: The target antigen is unknown. Other DNA sequences of this sample code for an identical CDR3.

The CDR3 totals 15 residues. Trimming pared 4 bases from V and 0 bases from J, leaving 10 bases between. Per germline, CDR1 SEHNR and CDR2 FQNEAQ (reference sequence). The PCR had 60 Vbeta and 13 Jbeta primers. TCRdb's copy holds only in-frame clones and misses some; the assay was immunoSEQ multiplex PCR. The data contain a few hundred thousand clones, approximately 81% of them singletons. The specimen sequenced was PBMCs. The sequence derives from a woman aged 60-75 years in good health and CMV-seropositive. The genes are TRBV7-9 and TRBJ1-5; possibly TRBD1 for D (5 bases). The DNA of the CDR3 is TGTGCCAGCAGCTCTCAGGGCAATAGCAATCAGCCCCAGCATTTT. It codes for CASSSQGNSNQPQHF. Supplemented by reference TRBV7-9 and TRBJ1-5, the full variable domain reads DTGVSQNPRHKITKRGQNVTFRCDPISEHNRLYWYRQTLGQGPEFLTYFQNEAQLEKSRLLSDRFSAERPKGSFSTLEIQRTEQGDSAMYLCASSSQGNSNQPQHFGDGTRLSIL.